Each of the 28 T cell receptor beta chains below was sequenced from the same sample in a study of OX40 agonist ivuxolimab in advanced cancers. Method: immunoSEQ multiplex PCR; TCRdb's copy keeps in-frame clones and lacks some. The data contain roughly 26,000 clones, 85% to 90% of them seen just once; the ten biggest clones take up just under 20%. The sample in question was CD4+ or CD8+ T cells sorted from blood, obtained in a trial of the OX40 agonist ivuxolimab. Every receptor here comes from an adult with an advanced solid tumor such as melanoma, head and neck, liver or kidney cancer.

This clone was recorded only once. V and J are TRBV28 and TRBJ2-5; 8 nucleotides line up with TRBD1. The CDR3 consists of 15 residues. In germline, CDR1 is MDHEN, CDR2 SYDVKM. The V segment lost 3 bases and the J segment 5 bases; nucleotides outside the gene matches: 8. The CDR3 region has the DNA TGTGCCAGCAGTTTCAGGGGGCTCTTCCCTGAGACCCAGTACTTC. The encoded protein is CASSFRGLFPETQYF.

This clone was counted once. The V call is TRBV5-1, the J call TRBJ2-1; weak D call: TRBD1 (5 bases). There are 17 residues in the CDR3. The germline CDR1 and CDR2 sequences are SGHRS and YFSETQ. V was pared by 4 bases and J by 6 bases, with 23 bases between. The CDR3 bases are TGCGCCAGCAGCCCCGCTTTTCAGGGAAGGATGGGCAATGAGCAGTTCTTC. This gives the protein CASSPAFQGRMGNEQFF.

The CDR3 loop is CASSSRFLAESNTGELFF. CDR3 in DNA: TGTGCCAGCAGTTCGAGGTTTCTAGCGGAGTCGAACACCGGGGAGCTGTTTTTT. The V call is TRBV28, the J call TRBJ2-2, with TRBD2 identical over 7 bases. Germline CDR1 MDHEN, CDR2 SYDVKM. After removal of 4 bases from V and 0 bases from J, the junction contained 11 bases not matched to a gene. This CDR3 spans 18 amino acids.

This chain connects TRBV13 to TRBJ2-3, with 9 bases matching TRBD1. Germline-derived CDR1 and CDR2 are PRHDT and FYEKMQ (reference sequence). The CDR3 covers 15 residues. V lost 3 bases to trimming and J lost 1 base; unmatched junction nucleotides: 2. The CDR3 coding sequence is TGTGCCAGCAGCTTCGGGGACAGGGGCACAGATACGCAGTATTTT. This codes for CASSFGDRGTDTQYF.

The gene calls are TRBV7-2 and TRBJ2-7, with D hard to call. V was cut by 4 bases and J by 4 bases, with 8 bases left in between. The germline V gene encodes CDR1 SGHTA and CDR2 FQGNSA. The CDR3 contains 12 residues. Written as DNA, the CDR3 is TGTGCCAGCAGCTCCGTGACATACGAGCAGTACTTC. It is translated as CASSSVTYEQYF.

The chain couples TRBV5-6 to TRBJ1-1, with D unresolved. V lost 2 bases to trimming and J lost 0 bases, with 8 bases between them. In germline, CDR1 is SGHDT, CDR2 YYEEEE. There are 14 residues in the CDR3. CDR3 loop: CASSFGGLNTEAFF. In nucleotides, the CDR3 is TGTGCCAGCAGCTTCGGCGGGCTGAACACTGAAGCTTTCTTT. The full variable domain, rest sourced from reference TRBV5-6 and TRBJ1-1, is DAGVTQSPTHLIKTRGQQVTLRCSPKSGHDTVSWYQQALGQGPQFIFQYYEEEERQRGNFPDRFSGHQFPNYSSELNVNALLLGDSALYLCASSFGGLNTEAFFGQGTRLTVV.

The chain combines TRBV19 with TRBJ2-4, with D uncertain. Germline CDR1 reads LNHDA; CDR2 reads SQIVND (reference sequence). Trimming removed 4 bases at V and 8 bases at J, with 9 bases between. The CDR3 has 12 residues. The CDR3 region is CASSTTADIQYF. The CDR3 coding sequence is TGTGCCAGTAGTACAACCGCAGACATTCAGTACTTC.

The V call is TRBV19, the J call TRBJ2-2, with D perhaps matching TRBD2 (6 bases). CDR1 is LNHDA, CDR2 SQIVND, per germline (reference sequence). This CDR3 is built from 14 residues. V lost 2 bases to trimming and J lost 6 bases, with 10 bases between them. The chain's CDR3 is CASSIMSGAGELFF. The CDR3 DNA is TGTGCCAGTAGTATAATGTCGGGGGCCGGGGAGCTGTTTTTT.

This chain links TRBV2 with TRBJ1-5; D unresolved. The CDR3 totals 15 residues. Germline V gene sequence: CDR1 SNHLY, CDR2 FYNNEI. V lost 2 bases, J lost 0 bases, and 8 bases lay in between. The CDR3 coding sequence is TGTGCCAGCAGTGAATTGGGGAATAGCAATCAGCCCCAGCATTTT. Its translation is CASSELGNSNQPQHF. The full variable domain, rest sourced from reference TRBV2 and TRBJ1-5, is EPEVTQTPSHQVTQMGQEVILRCVPISNHLYFYWYRQILGQKVEFLVSFYNNEISEKSEIFDDQFSVERPDGSNFTLKIRSTKLEDSAMYFCASSELGNSNQPQHFGDGTRLSIL.

V is TRBV28 and J is TRBJ2-1; the match to TRBD2 covers 10 bases. CDR1 is MDHEN, CDR2 SYDVKM, per germline. After removal of 3 bases from V and 5 bases from J, the junction contained 1 base not matched to a gene. The length of the CDR3 is 14 residues. Written as DNA, the CDR3 is TGTGCCAGCAGTTTTCTAGCGGGGGACAATGAGCAGTTCTTC. Its translation is CASSFLAGDNEQFF.

The chain uses TRBV27 and TRBJ2-1; possibly TRBD1 for D (6 bases). V dropped 4 bases and J dropped 8 bases, with 15 bases sitting between them. The CDR3 totals 14 residues. Germline CDR1 and CDR2: MNHEY and SMNVEV (reference sequence). CDR3 in amino acids: CASSSSTGYDEQFF. The CDR3 DNA sequence: TGTGCCAGCAGTTCCTCTACAGGGTACGATGAGCAGTTCTTC.

This chain connects TRBV9 to TRBJ1-2; TRBD1 matches 7 bases. V shed 4 bases and J 3 bases; nucleotides not matched to a gene: 6. The CDR3 extends over 14 amino acids. Germline CDR1 is SGDLS and CDR2 is YYNGEE. CDR3 in amino acids: CASSMPGQHYGYTF. For the CDR3, the DNA is TGTGCCAGCAGCATGCCGGGACAGCACTATGGCTACACCTTC.

The J gene is TRBJ2-7, the V gene TRBV4-3, with unresolved D. CDR3 length: 17 residues. Trimming shortened V by 1 base and J by 7 bases, and 23 bases separated the two germline ends. CDR1 is LGHNA and CDR2 is YSLEER in the germline V gene. Here the CDR3 reads CASSQGFSGLNAAEQYF. In nucleotides, the CDR3 is TGCGCCAGCAGCCAAGGGTTTTCCGGCCTAAACGCGGCGGAGCAGTACTTC.

This clone was recorded once. The V gene is TRBV7-9, the J gene TRBJ2-7, with D tentatively TRBD2 (5 bases). Looked up from germline, CDR1 is SEHNR and CDR2 is FQNEAQ (reference sequence). The CDR3 extends over 14 amino acids. Trimming removed 1 base from V and 3 bases from J, with 10 bases in between. As DNA, the CDR3 is TGTGCCAGCAGCTTAGTCGGGAAGGACTACGAGCAGTACTTC. Protein product: CASSLVGKDYEQYF.

CDR3 nucleotides: TGTGCCAGCAGTGAATGGGCAACGTCTTATGGCTACACCTTC. Translated: CASSEWATSYGYTF. V usage is TRBV6-5 and J usage is TRBJ1-2, with D unresolved. This CDR3 spans 14 amino acids. Trimming pared 5 bases from V and 5 bases from J, leaving 15 bases between. Looked up from germline, CDR1 is MNHEY and CDR2 is SVGAGI.

This chain connects TRBV27 to TRBJ2-1; D is perhaps TRBD1 (6 bases). Germline CDR1 reads MNHEY; CDR2 reads SMNVEV (reference sequence). Trimming shortened V by 5 bases and J by 8 bases, and 7 bases separated the two germline ends. CDR3 length equals 11 residues. Here the CDR3 DNA reads TGTGCCAGCAGTCAGGGGTATGAGCAGTTCTTC. Translating gives CASSQGYEQFF.

The V gene is TRBV5-4, the J gene TRBJ2-3, with TRBD2 as a possible D gene (6 bases). The V and J ends lost 2 bases and 2 bases respectively, with 18 bases between them. In germline, CDR1 is SGHNT, CDR2 YYREEE (reference sequence). CDR3 size: 17 residues. The CDR3 DNA sequence: TGTGCCAGCAGCTTAGTGCCGGGAGCTCTATTCACAGATACGCAGTATTTT. This encodes CASSLVPGALFTDTQYF. Full variable domain (remainder filled in from reference TRBV5-4 and TRBJ2-3): ETGVTQSPTHLIKTRGQQVTLRCSSQSGHNTVSWYQQALGQGPQFIFQYYREEENGRGNFPPRFSGLQFPNYSSELNVNALELDDSALYLCASSLVPGALFTDTQYFGPGTRLTVL.

The chain couples TRBV15 to TRBJ1-6; no definite D call. V lost 5 bases and J 9 bases, leaving 11 bases between the germline ends. The CDR3 runs to 13 residues. The V gene's germline CDR1 is LNHNV and CDR2 YYDKDF (reference sequence). The CDR3 region is CATSPTQGSPLHF. The CDR3 DNA reads as TGTGCCACCAGCCCGACTCAAGGTTCACCCCTCCACTTT.

The rearrangement links TRBV11-2 to TRBJ2-3; D is possibly TRBD2 (7 bases). Between the trimmed V and J ends, which lost 1 base and 6 bases, there was a span of 20 bases. The CDR3 totals 17 residues. Germline-derived CDR1 and CDR2 are SGHAT and FQNNGV. CDR3 nucleotides: TGTGCCAGCAGCTTAGGTTGGGGGGAGGGACACTCGGATACGCAGTATTTT. It translates to CASSLGWGEGHSDTQYF.

The rearrangement uses TRBV7-8 and TRBJ1-5; 7 bases line up with TRBD1. The CDR3 is made up of 14 amino acids. CDR1 and CDR2 (germline): SGHVS, FQNEAQ. J lost 7 bases, V lost 3 bases, and 6 bases had no gene match. Here the CDR3 DNA reads TGTGCCAGCAGCTTGTTCCAGGGGGACCAGCCCCAGCATTTT. Residues: CASSLFQGDQPQHF. Supplemented by reference TRBV7-8 and TRBJ1-5, the full variable domain reads GAGVSQSPRYKVAKRGQDVALRCDPISGHVSLFWYQQALGQGPEFLTYFQNEAQLDKSGLPSDRFFAERPEGSVSTLKIQRTQQEDSAVYLCASSLFQGDQPQHFGDGTRLSIL.

This chain links TRBV6-5 with TRBJ1-1; the D gene is possibly TRBD1 (6 bases). The CDR3 runs 16 residues. Deletions cut 0 bases from V and 3 bases from J, with 14 bases between. CDR1 MNHEY and CDR2 SVGAGI come from the germline V gene. CDR3 DNA sequence: TGTGCCAGCAGTTACTCGGTAGGCAGGGGTGACACTGAAGCTTTCTTT. Translating gives CASSYSVGRGDTEAFF.

The chain carries TRBV29-1 and TRBJ2-1; 15 bases match TRBD2. The germline gives CDR1 SQVTM, CDR2 ANQGSEA. This CDR3 is built from 19 residues. Germline trimming cut 7 bases from V and 1 base from J; bases unmatched to any gene: 14. CDR3 coding DNA: TGCAGCGCCACTGGACTAGCGGGAGGGCCTTATCGGTCCTACAATGAGCAGTTCTTC. Protein sequence: CSATGLAGGPYRSYNEQFF.

This clone showed up just a few times. The V call is TRBV7-9, the J call TRBJ1-5; TRBD1 matches at 8 bases. The CDR3 has 15 amino acids. Germline V gene data show CDR1 as SEHNR and CDR2 as FQNEAQ (reference sequence). V gave up 5 bases and J gave up 3 bases; unmatched junction bases: 6. Here the CDR3 DNA reads TGTGCCAGCAGCCAACAGGGGGTAGACAATCAGCCCCAGCATTTT. This encodes CASSQQGVDNQPQHF.

The chain is built from TRBV27 and TRBJ1-4, with D perhaps TRBD1 (6 bases). The V end lost 6 bases, the J end lost 7 bases, and 24 bases lay between the germline ends. Germline loops: CDR1 MNHEY, CDR2 SMNVEV (reference sequence). This CDR3 spans 17 amino acids. CDR3 loop: CASSPLGTLGGGEKLFF. The CDR3 region has the DNA TGTGCCAGCAGCCCGCTCGGGACACTTGGTGGAGGTGAAAAACTGTTTTTT. The full variable domain, completed using reference TRBV27 and TRBJ1-4, is EAQVTQNPRYLITVTGKKLTVTCSQNMNHEYMSWYRQDPGLGLRQIYYSMNVEVTDKGDVPEGYKVSRKEKRNFPLILESPSPNQTSLYFCASSPLGTLGGGEKLFFGSGTQLSVL.

This clone occurred once. J is TRBJ1-1 and V is TRBV19; the match to TRBD1 covers 10 bases. This CDR3 contains 15 residues. The V gene end was trimmed by 3 bases and the J gene end by 0 bases; junction bases not matched to a gene: 1. The V gene's germline CDR1 is LNHDA and CDR2 SQIVND (reference sequence). The CDR3 DNA reads as TGTGCCAGTAGTATGGGACAGGGGATGAACACTGAAGCTTTCTTT. It translates to CASSMGQGMNTEAFF.

V is TRBV11-3 and J is TRBJ2-3; 12 bases fit TRBD2. The CDR3 runs to 17 residues. Germline lookup yields CDR1 SGHNT and CDR2 YENEEA. With 6 bases clipped from V and 6 bases from J, the junction kept 13 bases outside the gene matches. CDR3 protein: CASSSRLAGEGHDTQYF. CDR3 nucleotide sequence: TGTGCCAGCAGTTCCCGACTAGCGGGAGAGGGGCACGATACGCAGTATTTT. Based on the CDR3 plus reference TRBV11-3 and TRBJ2-3, the full variable domain is EAGVVQSPRYKIIEKKQPVAFWCNPISGHNTLYWYLQNLGQGPELLIRYENEEAVDDSQLPKDRFSAERLKGVDSTLKIQPAELGDSAVYLCASSSRLAGEGHDTQYFGPGTRLTVL.

Concerning this clone: One junction end disagrees with the germline gene, perhaps due to a read error. V usage is TRBV13 and J usage is TRBJ2-7; a weak D match, TRBD2 (7 bases). The V gene's germline CDR1 is PRHDT and CDR2 FYEKMQ (reference sequence). The CDR3 is 15 amino acids. CDR3 protein: CASTLRGEGIHEQYF. The CDR3 bases are TGTGCCAGCACCTTAAGGGGGGAGGGGATCCACGAGCAGTACTTC.

Only one count was recorded for this clone. The rearrangement links TRBV21-1 to TRBJ2-6; TRBD1, as called in the table, went unchecked against the DNA. TRBV21-1 is classified as a pseudogene. The CDR3 is 18 amino acids. The CDR3 region is CASSKRDRRISGANVLTF. CDR3 coding DNA: TGTGCCAGCAGCAAACGCGACAGAAGAATCTCTGGGGCCAACGTCCTGACTTTC.